This T cell receptor beta chain was captured by sequencing in a study of blood T cell repertoires in COVID-19. The wider study: Sites in the United States, Italy and Spain provided acute and convalescent COVID-19 samples.

Deletions cut 0 bases from V and 6 bases from J, with 21 bases between. Germline V gene sequence: CDR1 SGHRS, CDR2 YFSETQ. The CDR3 is made up of 18 amino acids. Original handling: Nucleated cell number was recorded as an estimate derived from reference gene primer amplification. Some clones are missing from TCRdb's copy, which holds only in-frame ones; the method was immunoSEQ multiplex PCR. D and trimming were read from the DNA, whereas the V and J calls and clone size are those reported in that table. The top ten hold approximately 5% of the sample, which has about 250,000 clones, over 75% seen once.

Sequenced input: peripheral blood. The TCR originated in a man aged 50 to 60 with active or convalescent COVID-19. The rearrangement uses TRBV5-1 and TRBJ2-2; possible D gene TRBD1, 5 bases. The CDR3 spells CASSLEAIQGQGAGELFF. In DNA, the CDR3 is TGCGCCAGCAGCTTGGAAGCGATTCAGGGCCAAGGGGCCGGGGAGCTGTTTTTT.